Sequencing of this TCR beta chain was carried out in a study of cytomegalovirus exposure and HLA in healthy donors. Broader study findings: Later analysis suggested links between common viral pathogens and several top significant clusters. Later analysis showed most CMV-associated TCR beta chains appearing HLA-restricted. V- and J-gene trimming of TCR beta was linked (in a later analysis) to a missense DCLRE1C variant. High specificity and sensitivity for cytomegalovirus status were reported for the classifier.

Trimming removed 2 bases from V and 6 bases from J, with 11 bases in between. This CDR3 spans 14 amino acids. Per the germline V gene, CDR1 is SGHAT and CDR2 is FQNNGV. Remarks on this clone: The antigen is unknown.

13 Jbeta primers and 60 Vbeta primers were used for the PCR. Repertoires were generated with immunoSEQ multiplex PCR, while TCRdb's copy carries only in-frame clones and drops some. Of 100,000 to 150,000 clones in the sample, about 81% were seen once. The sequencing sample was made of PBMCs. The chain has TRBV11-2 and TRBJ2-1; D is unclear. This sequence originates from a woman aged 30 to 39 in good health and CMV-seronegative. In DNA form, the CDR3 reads TGTGCCAGCAGCTTAATTATGGGCAGCAATGAGCAGTTCTTC. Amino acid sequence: CASSLIMGSNEQFF. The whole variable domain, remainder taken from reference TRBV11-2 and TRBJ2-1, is EAGVAQSPRYKIIEKRQSVAFWCNPISGHATLYWYQQILGQGPKLLIQFQNNGVVDDSQLPKDRFSAERLKGVDSTLKIQPAKLEDSAVYLCASSLIMGSNEQFFGPGTRLTVL.